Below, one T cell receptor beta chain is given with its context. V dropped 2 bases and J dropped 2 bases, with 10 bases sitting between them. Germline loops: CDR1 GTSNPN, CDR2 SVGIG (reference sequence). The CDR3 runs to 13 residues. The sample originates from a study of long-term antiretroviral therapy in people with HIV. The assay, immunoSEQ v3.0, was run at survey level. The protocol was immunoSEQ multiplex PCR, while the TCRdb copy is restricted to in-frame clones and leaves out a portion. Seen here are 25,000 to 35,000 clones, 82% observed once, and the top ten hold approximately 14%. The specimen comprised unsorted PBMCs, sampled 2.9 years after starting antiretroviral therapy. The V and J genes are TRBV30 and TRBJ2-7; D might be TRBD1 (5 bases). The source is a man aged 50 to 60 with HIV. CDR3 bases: TGTGCCTGGAGTCAGGGCAGCCCCTACGAGCAGTACTTC. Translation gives CAWSQGSPYEQYF.